This T cell receptor (beta chain) stems from a study of HIV-infected patients and healthy controls. Study-level points and caveats: During therapy, HIV-associated CDR3s fell significantly in frequency, while CMV-associated CDR3s did not change significantly.

cDNA was made from about 500 ng RNA using alpha and beta constant primers. Each of the alpha and beta chains got its own library through chain-specific third strand synthesis with indices. Via MiXCR, TCRdb re-called the 5' RACE reads, giving one row per CDR3 protein. The sample holds about 4,400 distinct CDR3 sequences, under 8.5% seen once. As concerns this clonotype: Antigen unknown.

The repertoire came from unfractionated whole blood and reflected all unsorted peripheral T cells. This CDR3 has 13 amino acids. J gave up 3 bases and V 6 bases, and 6 bases lay outside the gene matches. CDR1 DFQATT and CDR2 SNEGSKA come from the germline V gene (reference sequence). The TCR originated in an adult with HIV infection. The V and J genes are TRBV20-1 and TRBJ2-5; 8 nucleotides match TRBD1. The input for sequencing was blood, taken before antiretroviral therapy. The chain's CDR3 is CSATPDREETQYF. In nucleotides, the CDR3 is TGCAGTGCCACTCCGGACAGGGAAGAGACCCAGTACTTC.